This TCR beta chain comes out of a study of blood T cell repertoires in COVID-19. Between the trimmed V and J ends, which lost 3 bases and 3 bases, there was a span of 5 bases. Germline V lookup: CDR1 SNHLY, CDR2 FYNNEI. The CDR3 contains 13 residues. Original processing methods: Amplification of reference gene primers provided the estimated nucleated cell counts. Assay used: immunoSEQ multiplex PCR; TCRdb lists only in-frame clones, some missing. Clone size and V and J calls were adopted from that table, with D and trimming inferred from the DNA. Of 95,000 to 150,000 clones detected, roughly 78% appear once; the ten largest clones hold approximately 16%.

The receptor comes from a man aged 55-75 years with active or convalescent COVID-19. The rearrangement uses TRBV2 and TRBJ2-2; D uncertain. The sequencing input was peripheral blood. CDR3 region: CASSEADTGELFF. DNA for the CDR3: TGTGCCAGCAGTGAGGCAGACACCGGGGAGCTGTTTTTT.